This entry lists 20 T cell receptor beta chains sequenced from one sample in a study of cytomegalovirus exposure and HLA in healthy donors. PCR was performed using 60 Vbeta and 13 Jbeta primers. Assay used: immunoSEQ multiplex PCR; TCRdb lists only in-frame clones, some missing. The sample includes more than 45,000 clones. The specimen was PBMCs. Receptors were obtained from a male donor in good health and CMV-seronegative.

A word on this clone: Distinct nucleotide sequences in the sample also encode this CDR3. The gene calls are TRBV30 and TRBJ2-2; D may be TRBD2 (6 bases). The CDR3 extends over 15 amino acids. The V end was cut by 8 bases, the J end by 8 bases, with 24 bases between. Germline V lookup: CDR1 GTSNPN, CDR2 SVGIG (reference sequence). CDR3 sequence reads: CAGAAGPRTSGELFF. The CDR3 DNA is TGTGCCGGGGCGGCGGGACCAAGAACTTCTGGGGAGCTGTTTTTT.

As concerns this clone: A read error may account for a junction end that differs from germline. This sequence joins TRBV5-1 and TRBJ2-7; 7 positions match TRBD2. CDR3 length: 16 residues. Germline V gene sequence: CDR1 SGHRS, CDR2 YFSETQ. The CDR3 DNA follows: TGCGCCAGCAGCTCCGGAGCCGGCGGGAGCGGGGACGAGCAGTCCTTC. It yields the protein CASSSGAGGSGDEQSF.

CDR3 in amino acids: CASSFGQGLYF. As DNA, the CDR3 is TGTGCCAGCAGTTTCGGGCAGGGGCTGTACTTC. J is TRBJ2-5 and V is TRBV28, with D maybe TRBD1 (6 bases). V lost 3 bases to trimming and J lost 13 bases, with 12 bases between them. Germline CDR1 and CDR2: MDHEN and SYDVKM. The CDR3 totals 11 residues. Filled out from reference TRBV28 and TRBJ2-5, the complete variable domain reads DVKVTQSSRYLVKRTGEKVFLECVQDMDHENMFWYRQDPGLGLRLIYFSYDVKMKEKGDIPEGYSVSREKKERFSLILESASTNQTSMYLCASSFGQGLYFGPGTRLLVL.

The chain is built from TRBV27 and TRBJ1-6; D is perhaps TRBD1 (5 bases). CDR3 length: 15 amino acids. V was trimmed by 7 bases and J by 7 bases, leaving 17 bases between them. In germline, CDR1 is MNHEY, CDR2 SMNVEV (reference sequence). DNA for the CDR3: TGTGCCAGCACCCGGTGGGGCAGGGTCAATTCACCCCTCCACTTT. It yields the protein CASTRWGRVNSPLHF.

The chain combines TRBV29-1 with TRBJ2-5; D is undetermined. CDR3 length: 11 residues. V gave up 6 bases and J gave up 1 base, with 6 bases separating them. Germline V gene sequence: CDR1 SQVTM, CDR2 ANQGSEA. The CDR3 region has the DNA TGCAGCGTCGTCAGCCAAGAGACCCAGTACTTC. Translation: CSVVSQETQYF.

This chain links TRBV7-2 with TRBJ1-4, with D hard to call. This CDR3 is 17 amino acids long. In germline, CDR1 is SGHTA, CDR2 FQGNSA. V lost 0 bases to trimming and J lost 0 bases, with 11 bases between them. CDR3 nucleotides: TGTGCCAGCAGCTTAGCGTTTGACTTTGCAACTAATGAAAAACTGTTTTTT. Its translation is CASSLAFDFATNEKLFF.

Frequency places this clone as medium-sized. The chain combines TRBV7-3 with TRBJ2-1, with 12 positions matching TRBD2. After removal of 0 bases from V and 5 bases from J, the junction contained 2 bases not matched to a gene. The CDR3 has 16 residues. Per the germline V gene, CDR1 is SGHTA and CDR2 is FQGTGA. The CDR3 loop reads CASSLTLAGGDNEQFF. Written as DNA, the CDR3 is TGTGCCAGCAGCTTAACCCTAGCGGGGGGGGACAATGAGCAGTTCTTC.

V usage is TRBV6-1 and J usage is TRBJ1-2, with a possible D match to TRBD1 (6 bases). From germline, CDR1 is MNHNS and CDR2 SASEGT. This CDR3 has 14 amino acids. The V end was cut by 6 bases, the J end by 4 bases, with 15 bases between. CDR3 coding DNA: TGTGCCAGCAGACCTAACAGGGATACCTATGGCTACACCTTC. It specifies CASRPNRDTYGYTF.

The rearrangement joins TRBV4-1 to TRBJ2-5; a weak D match, TRBD1 (6 bases). The germline gives CDR1 MGHRA, CDR2 YSYEKL. The CDR3 runs to 13 residues. The V end lost 4 bases, the J end lost 5 bases, and 11 bases lay between the germline ends. The CDR3 loop is CASSLLQGETQYF. CDR3 in DNA: TGCGCCAGCAGCCTTCTCCAGGGGGAGACCCAGTACTTC.

V gene TRBV30 combines with J gene TRBJ1-1, with 7 bases aligning to TRBD1. The V gene's germline CDR1 is GTSNPN and CDR2 SVGIG (reference sequence). The J segment lost 1 base and the V segment lost 4 bases, leaving 6 bases of the junction unmatched. The CDR3 is 14 amino acids. As DNA, the CDR3 is TGTGCCTGGACCCCCGGGACAGCGAACACTGAAGCTTTCTTT. Residues: CAWTPGTANTEAFF.

This chain connects TRBV5-1 to TRBJ2-3; D may be TRBD2 (6 bases). Germline V gene data show CDR1 as SGHRS and CDR2 as YFSETQ. The CDR3 is made up of 15 amino acids. V was clipped by 1 base and J by 3 bases, with 12 bases between them. The CDR3 region has the DNA TGCGCCAGCAGCTTGTTAGCGGTTGGTACAGATACGCAGTATTTT. This codes for CASSLLAVGTDTQYF.

The gene calls are TRBV5-8 and TRBJ1-5, with D tentatively TRBD1 (5 bases). This CDR3 region has 16 residues. Germline lookup yields CDR1 SGHTS and CDR2 YDEGEE. Trimming took 7 bases from V and 2 from J, leaving 19 bases between them. The CDR3 protein is CASAWGGAMGNQPQHF. The CDR3 DNA is TGTGCCAGCGCCTGGGGAGGGGCGATGGGCAATCAGCCCCAGCATTTT.

This rearrangement joins TRBV6-5 to TRBJ1-1; possible D gene TRBD1, 6 bases. The CDR3 has 14 amino acids. CDR1 is MNHEY, CDR2 SVGAGI, per germline. V shed 2 bases and J shed 10 bases, with 17 bases lying between them. The CDR3 DNA sequence: TGTGCCAGCAGTTACGCGGGGGGCGGAAGCGGAGCTTTCTTT. Its protein product is CASSYAGGGSGAFF.

This sequence joins TRBV5-4 and TRBJ2-7; D unresolved. The CDR3 has 15 residues. V was clipped by 4 bases and J by 2 bases, with 16 bases between them. The V gene's germline CDR1 is SGHNT and CDR2 YYREEE (reference sequence). For the CDR3, the DNA is TGTGCCAGCAGCCAAGAAGTCAGATCAACCTACGAGCAGTACTTC. It specifies CASSQEVRSTYEQYF.

This sequence joins TRBV7-2 and TRBJ1-5; D not resolved. The CDR3 loop spans 13 amino acids. With 5 bases removed from V and 2 bases from J, the gap between germline ends came to 7 bases. Germline-derived CDR1 and CDR2 are SGHTA and FQGNSA. CDR3: CASSLTGNQPQHF. The CDR3 bases are TGTGCCAGCAGCCTTACAGGCAATCAGCCCCAGCATTTT.

The chain uses TRBV5-1 and TRBJ1-3; tentatively, D is TRBD1 (5 bases). Germline V gives CDR1 SGHRS, CDR2 YFSETQ. This CDR3 spans 15 amino acids. Deletions cut 3 bases from V and 2 bases from J, with 12 bases between. CDR3 amino acids: CASSSGGGTGNTIYF. The CDR3 region has the DNA TGCGCCAGCAGCTCGGGCGGGGGGACTGGAAACACCATATATTTT. The full variable domain, in which reference TRBV5-1 and TRBJ1-3 provide the parts outside the CDR3, is KAGVTQTPRYLIKTRGQQVTLSCSPISGHRSVSWYQQTPGQGLQFLFEYFSETQRNKGNFPGRFSGRQFSNSRSEMNVSTLELGDSALYLCASSSGGGTGNTIYFGEGSWLTVV.

This chain connects TRBV5-4 to TRBJ1-6, with D hard to call. V lost 1 base and J 7 bases, leaving 6 bases between the germline ends. The germline V gene encodes CDR1 SGHNT and CDR2 YYREEE (reference sequence). CDR3 length: 13 residues. CDR3: CASSLTRNSPLHF. DNA for the CDR3: TGTGCCAGCAGCTTGACCAGGAATTCACCCCTCCACTTT.

The chain combines TRBV6-5 with TRBJ2-1, with D perhaps TRBD2 (6 bases). V dropped 4 bases and J dropped 6 bases, with 16 bases sitting between them. Looked up from germline, CDR1 is MNHEY and CDR2 is SVGAGI. The CDR3 totals 15 residues. Written as DNA, the CDR3 is TGTGCCAGCAGTTGGACCGGGACTCAGGCCAATGAGCAGTTCTTC. Amino acid sequence: CASSWTGTQANEQFF.

This chain connects TRBV9 to TRBJ2-1, with 8 positions matching TRBD2. The ends lost 3 bases at V and 8 bases at J; junction bases unmatched: 13. Germline CDR1 reads SGDLS; CDR2 reads YYNGEE. The CDR3 loop spans 16 amino acids. CDR3 sequence reads: CASSADGGATGDEQFF. The CDR3 coding sequence is TGTGCCAGCAGCGCCGACGGGGGGGCTACGGGAGATGAGCAGTTCTTC.

The rearrangement links TRBV5-1 to TRBJ1-1, with no clear D. Trimming stripped 5 bases from V and 4 bases from J, with 6 bases between. The CDR3 has 11 amino acids. Germline CDR1 is SGHRS and CDR2 is YFSETQ. CDR3: CASRISTEAFF. The CDR3 nucleotides read TGCGCCAGCAGAATCTCCACTGAAGCTTTCTTT.